This T cell receptor beta chain was profiled in a study of blood T cell repertoires in COVID-19. The germline V gene has CDR1 SGHTS and CDR2 YDEGEE. The V gene end was trimmed by 4 bases and the J gene end by 3 bases; junction bases not matched to a gene: 9. The CDR3 is made up of 15 amino acids. Some clones are missing from TCRdb's copy, which holds only in-frame ones; the method was immunoSEQ multiplex PCR. Of some 200,000 clones listed, approximately 86% are singletons. Individuals aged roughly 18 to 90 years were recruited from 24 US areas. Participants' reported clinical history set cohort assignment. Donors in Cohort 3 who had recovered were those with two negative PCRs, healthcare professional clearance, or resolution of their symptoms.

This TCR was sampled from a woman in her twenties or thirties who had recovered from COVID-19. Sample: PBMCs or T cells enriched from blood (not recorded which). The genes are TRBV5-8 and TRBJ1-2; TRBD1 agrees at 7 bases. Here the CDR3 reads CASSEPGQPDYGYTF. CDR3 in DNA: TGTGCCAGCAGCGAGCCGGGACAGCCTGACTATGGCTACACCTTC. The full variable domain, its missing parts supplied by reference TRBV5-8 and TRBJ1-2, is EAGVTQSPTHLIKTRGQQATLRCSPISGHTSVYWYQQALGLGLQFLLWYDEGEERNRGNFPPRFSGRQFPNYSSELNVNALELEDSALYLCASSEPGQPDYGYTFGSGTRLTVV.